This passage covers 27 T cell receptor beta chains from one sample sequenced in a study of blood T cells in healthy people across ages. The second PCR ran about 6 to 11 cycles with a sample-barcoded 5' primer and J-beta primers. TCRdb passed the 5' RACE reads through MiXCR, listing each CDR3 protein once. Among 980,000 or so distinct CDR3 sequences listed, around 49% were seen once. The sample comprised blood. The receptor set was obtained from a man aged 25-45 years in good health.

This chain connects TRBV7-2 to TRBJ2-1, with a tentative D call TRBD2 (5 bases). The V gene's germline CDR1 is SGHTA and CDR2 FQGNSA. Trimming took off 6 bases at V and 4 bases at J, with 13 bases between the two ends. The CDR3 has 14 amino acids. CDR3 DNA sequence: TGTGCCAGCAGATCCCCCGGGGTTTACAATGAGCAGTTCTTC. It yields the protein CASRSPGVYNEQFF.

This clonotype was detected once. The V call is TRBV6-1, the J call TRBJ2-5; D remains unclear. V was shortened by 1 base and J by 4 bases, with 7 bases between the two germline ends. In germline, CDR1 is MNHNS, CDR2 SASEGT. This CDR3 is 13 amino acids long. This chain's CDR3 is CASSEEERETQYF. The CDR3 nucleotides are TGTGCCAGCAGTGAAGAGGAAAGAGAGACCCAGTACTTC.

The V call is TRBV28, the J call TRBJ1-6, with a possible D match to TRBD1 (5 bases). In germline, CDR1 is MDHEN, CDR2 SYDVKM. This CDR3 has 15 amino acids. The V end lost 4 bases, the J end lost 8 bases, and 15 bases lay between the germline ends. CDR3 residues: CASSSEGSGDSPLHF. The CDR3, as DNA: TGTGCCAGCAGTTCAGAGGGGTCGGGGGATTCACCCCTCCACTTT.

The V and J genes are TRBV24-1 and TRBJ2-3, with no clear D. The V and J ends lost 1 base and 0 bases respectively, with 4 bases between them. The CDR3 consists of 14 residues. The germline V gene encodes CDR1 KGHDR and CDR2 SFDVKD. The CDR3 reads CATSDLGSTDTQYF. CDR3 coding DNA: TGTGCCACCAGTGATTTAGGGAGCACAGATACGCAGTATTTT.

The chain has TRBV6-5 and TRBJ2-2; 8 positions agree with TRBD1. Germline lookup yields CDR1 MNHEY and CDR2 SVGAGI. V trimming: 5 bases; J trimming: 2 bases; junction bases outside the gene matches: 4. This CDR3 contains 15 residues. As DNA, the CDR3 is TGTGCCAGCAGTGAGGGACAGGTCAACACCGGGGAGCTGTTTTTT. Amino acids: CASSEGQVNTGELFF.

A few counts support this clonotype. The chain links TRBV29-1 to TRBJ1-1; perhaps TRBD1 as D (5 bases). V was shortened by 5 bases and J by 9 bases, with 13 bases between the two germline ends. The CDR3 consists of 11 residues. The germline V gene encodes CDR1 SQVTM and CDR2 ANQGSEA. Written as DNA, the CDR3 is TGCAGCGTTTGGCGGGGGGGTCAAGCTTTCTTT. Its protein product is CSVWRGGQAFF.

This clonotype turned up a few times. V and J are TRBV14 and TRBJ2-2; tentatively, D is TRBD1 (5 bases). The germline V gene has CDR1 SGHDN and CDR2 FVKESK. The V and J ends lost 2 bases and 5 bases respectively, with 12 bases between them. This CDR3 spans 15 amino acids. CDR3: CASSQLNPGTGELFF. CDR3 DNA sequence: TGTGCCAGCAGCCAACTCAACCCAGGGACCGGGGAGCTGTTTTTT.

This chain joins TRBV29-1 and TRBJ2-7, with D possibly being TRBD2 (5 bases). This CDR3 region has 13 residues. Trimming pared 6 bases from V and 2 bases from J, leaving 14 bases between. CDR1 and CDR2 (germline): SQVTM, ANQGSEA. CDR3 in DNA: TGCAGCGTAGCTGACGCGGGCCCCTACGAGCAGTACTTC. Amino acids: CSVADAGPYEQYF.

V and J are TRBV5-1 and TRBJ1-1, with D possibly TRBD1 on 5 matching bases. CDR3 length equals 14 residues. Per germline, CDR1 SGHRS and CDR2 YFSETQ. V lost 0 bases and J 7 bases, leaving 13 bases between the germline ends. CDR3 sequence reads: CASSLGTGGNEAFF. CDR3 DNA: TGCGCCAGCAGCTTGGGGACCGGGGGTAATGAAGCTTTCTTT.

The CDR3 region is CASSLNRHSPNEKLFF. CDR3 in DNA: TGTGCCAGCAGCCTCAACCGGCACAGCCCTAATGAAAAACTGTTTTTT. The chain has TRBV21-1 and TRBJ1-4; the table's TRBD1 call for D was not verified on the DNA. TRBV21-1 is classified as a pseudogene. The CDR3 spans 16 residues.

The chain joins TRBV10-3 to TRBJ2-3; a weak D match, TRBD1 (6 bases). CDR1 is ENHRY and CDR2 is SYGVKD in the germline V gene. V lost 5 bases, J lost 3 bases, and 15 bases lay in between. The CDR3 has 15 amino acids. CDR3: CAISWARGGTDTQYF. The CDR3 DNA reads TGTGCCATCAGTTGGGCCAGGGGCGGAACAGATACGCAGTATTTT.

The DNA for the CDR3 is TGTGCCAGCAGTTCATCCGAGTATCCAGCTTTCTTT. As protein: CASSSSEYPAFF. The V gene is TRBV6-5, the J gene TRBJ1-1; no clear D. The germline gives CDR1 MNHEY, CDR2 SVGAGI. The V end lost 4 bases, the J end lost 10 bases, and 13 bases lay between the germline ends. This CDR3 has 12 amino acids.

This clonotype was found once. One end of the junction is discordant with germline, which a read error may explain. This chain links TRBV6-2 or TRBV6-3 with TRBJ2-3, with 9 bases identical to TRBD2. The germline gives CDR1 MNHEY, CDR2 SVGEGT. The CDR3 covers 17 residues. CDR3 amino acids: CVSSSLLAGYSTDTQYF. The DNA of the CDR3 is TGTGTCAGCAGTTCCCTCCTAGCGGGGTATAGCACAGATACGCAGTATTTT.

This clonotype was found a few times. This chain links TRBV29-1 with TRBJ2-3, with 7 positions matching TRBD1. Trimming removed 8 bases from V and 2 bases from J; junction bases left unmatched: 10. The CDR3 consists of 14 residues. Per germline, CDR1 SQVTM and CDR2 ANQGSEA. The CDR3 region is CSSIRQGDTDTQYF. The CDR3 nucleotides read TGCAGCTCCATTCGACAGGGAGACACAGATACGCAGTATTTT.

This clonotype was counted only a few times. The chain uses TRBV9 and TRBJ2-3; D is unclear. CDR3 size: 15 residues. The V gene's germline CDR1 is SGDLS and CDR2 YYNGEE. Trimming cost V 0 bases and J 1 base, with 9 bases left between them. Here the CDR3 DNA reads TGTGCCAGCAGCGTAGGATGGGTCGGCACAGATACGCAGTATTTT. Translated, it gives CASSVGWVGTDTQYF.

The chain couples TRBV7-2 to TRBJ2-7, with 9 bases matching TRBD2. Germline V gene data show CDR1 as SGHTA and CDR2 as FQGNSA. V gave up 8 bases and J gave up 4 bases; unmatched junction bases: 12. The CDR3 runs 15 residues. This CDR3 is CASRSGRGGTYEQYF. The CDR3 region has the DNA TGTGCCAGCCGTTCGGGGCGGGGGGGCACGTACGAGCAGTACTTC. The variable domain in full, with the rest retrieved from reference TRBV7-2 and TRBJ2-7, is GAGVSQSPSNKVTEKGKDVELRCDPISGHTALYWYRQSLGQGLEFLIYFQGNSAPDKSGLPSDRFSAERTGGSVSTLTIQRTQQEDSAVYLCASRSGRGGTYEQYFGPGTRLTVT.

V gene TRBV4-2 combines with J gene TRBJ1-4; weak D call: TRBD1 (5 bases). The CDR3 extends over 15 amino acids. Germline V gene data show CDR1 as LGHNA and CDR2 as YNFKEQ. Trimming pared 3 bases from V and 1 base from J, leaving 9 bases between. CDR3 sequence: CASSHGRGTNEKLFF. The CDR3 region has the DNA TGTGCCAGCAGCCACGGGAGGGGAACTAATGAAAAACTGTTTTTT.

CDR3 residues: CATSRDGWEGRTDTQYF. DNA of the CDR3: TGTGCCACCAGCAGAGATGGGTGGGAGGGCCGCACAGATACGCAGTATTTT. The chain is built from TRBV15 and TRBJ2-3; TRBD2 agrees at 7 bases. J lost 1 base, V lost 0 bases, and 7 bases had no gene match. The CDR3 is 17 amino acids. Germline CDR1 and CDR2: LNHNV and YYDKDF (reference sequence).

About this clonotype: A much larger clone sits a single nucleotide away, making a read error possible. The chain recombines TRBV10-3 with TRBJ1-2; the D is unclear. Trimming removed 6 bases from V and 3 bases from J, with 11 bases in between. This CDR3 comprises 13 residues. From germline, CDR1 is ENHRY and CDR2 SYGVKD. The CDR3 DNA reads TGTGCCATCAGAGAGGACGGAGACTATGGCTACACCTTC. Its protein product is CAIREDGDYGYTF.

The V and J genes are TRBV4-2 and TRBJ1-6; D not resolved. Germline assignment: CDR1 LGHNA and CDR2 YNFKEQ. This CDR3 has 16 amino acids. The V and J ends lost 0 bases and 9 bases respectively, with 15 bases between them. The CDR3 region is CASSQEGPPSGSPLHF. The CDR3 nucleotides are TGTGCCAGCAGCCAAGAAGGGCCCCCGAGTGGTTCACCCCTCCACTTT.

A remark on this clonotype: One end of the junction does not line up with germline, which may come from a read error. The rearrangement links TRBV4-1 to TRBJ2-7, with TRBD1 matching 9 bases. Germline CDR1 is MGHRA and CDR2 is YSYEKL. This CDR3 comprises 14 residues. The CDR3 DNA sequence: TGTGCCAGCAGCCAAGACAGGGGGGCCTACGAGCAGTACTTC. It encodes CASSQDRGAYEQYF.

CDR3: CASTGGSGNTIYF. In nucleotides, the CDR3 is TGTGCCAGCACCGGGGGATCGGGAAACACCATATATTTT. The chain combines TRBV6-5 with TRBJ1-3, with D perhaps matching TRBD1 (5 bases). Germline CDR1 MNHEY, CDR2 SVGAGI. The CDR3 loop spans 13 amino acids. Trimming removed 7 bases from V and 4 bases from J, with 11 bases in between.

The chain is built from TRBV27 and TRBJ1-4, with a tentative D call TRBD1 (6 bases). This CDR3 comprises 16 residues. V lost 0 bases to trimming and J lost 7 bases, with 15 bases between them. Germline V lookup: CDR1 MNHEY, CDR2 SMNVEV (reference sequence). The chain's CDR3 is CASSLSGAGGSEKLFF. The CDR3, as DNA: TGTGCCAGCAGTTTATCTGGGGCCGGGGGCAGTGAAAAACTGTTTTTT.

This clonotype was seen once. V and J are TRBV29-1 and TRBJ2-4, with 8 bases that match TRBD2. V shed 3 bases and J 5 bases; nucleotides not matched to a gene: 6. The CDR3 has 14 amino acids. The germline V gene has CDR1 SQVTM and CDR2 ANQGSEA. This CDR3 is CSVEGIAGQNIQYF. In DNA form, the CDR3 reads TGCAGCGTTGAGGGTATAGCGGGACAAAACATTCAGTACTTC.

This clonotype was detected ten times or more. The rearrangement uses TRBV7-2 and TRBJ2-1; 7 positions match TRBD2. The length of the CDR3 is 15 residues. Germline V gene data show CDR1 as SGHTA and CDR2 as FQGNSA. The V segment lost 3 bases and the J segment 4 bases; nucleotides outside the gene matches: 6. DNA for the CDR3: TGTGCCAGCAGCTTCACGCAGGGAGGGTACAATGAGCAGTTCTTC. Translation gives CASSFTQGGYNEQFF.

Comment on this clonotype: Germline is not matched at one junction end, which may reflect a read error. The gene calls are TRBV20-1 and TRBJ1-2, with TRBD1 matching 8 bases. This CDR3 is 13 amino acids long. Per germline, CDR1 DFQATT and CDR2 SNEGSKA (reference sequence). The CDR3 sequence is CSARTGANYGYSF. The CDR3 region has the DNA TGCAGTGCTAGGACAGGGGCCAACTATGGCTACTCCTTC.

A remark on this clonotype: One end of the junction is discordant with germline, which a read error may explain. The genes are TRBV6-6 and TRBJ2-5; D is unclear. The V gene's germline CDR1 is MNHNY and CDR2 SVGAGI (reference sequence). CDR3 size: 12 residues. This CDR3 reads CASGYRGETQYF. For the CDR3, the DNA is TGTGCCAGCGGTTACCGAGGAGAGACCCAGTACTTC.